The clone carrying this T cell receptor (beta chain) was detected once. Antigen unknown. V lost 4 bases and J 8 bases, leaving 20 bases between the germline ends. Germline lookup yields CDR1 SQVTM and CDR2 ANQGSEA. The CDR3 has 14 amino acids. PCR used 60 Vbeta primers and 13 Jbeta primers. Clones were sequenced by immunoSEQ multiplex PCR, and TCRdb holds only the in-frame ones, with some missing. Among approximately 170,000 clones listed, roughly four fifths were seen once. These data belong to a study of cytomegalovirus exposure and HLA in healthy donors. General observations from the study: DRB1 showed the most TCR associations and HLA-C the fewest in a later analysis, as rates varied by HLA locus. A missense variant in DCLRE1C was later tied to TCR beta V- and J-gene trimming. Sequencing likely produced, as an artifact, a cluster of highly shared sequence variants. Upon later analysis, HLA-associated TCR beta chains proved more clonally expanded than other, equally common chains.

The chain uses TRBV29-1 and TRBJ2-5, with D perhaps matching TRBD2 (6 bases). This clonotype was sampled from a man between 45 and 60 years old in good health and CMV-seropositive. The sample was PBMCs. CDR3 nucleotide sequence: TGCAGCGTTGGCGGCCAGCGGGCGTTGGATACCCAGTACTTC. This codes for CSVGGQRALDTQYF.